This T cell receptor (beta chain) was sequenced during a study of T cells in Graves' hyperthyroidism and ophthalmopathy. Points from the study as a whole: Researchers report that a 13 V-J model separated ophthalmopathy from stable hyperthyroidism.

To note about this clonotype: What it recognizes is unknown. The junction does not match germline at one end; this may be a read error.

The investigators amplified TCR beta CDR3 regions from RNA transcripts. When the TCR CDR3 underwent first-round RT-PCR, the HTBI primer set was used. TCRdb re-analysed the multiplex PCR reads in MiXCR, keeping a single row per CDR3 protein. This sample has hundreds of thousands of distinct CDR3 sequences, with approximately 14% found just once. The germline V gene has CDR1 SGHNT and CDR2 YYREEE (reference sequence). This CDR3 spans 16 amino acids. Patients with ophthalmopathy all had a Clinical Activity Score of at least 3, a NOSPECS grade of at least 4 and duration under 3 months. The sequencing input was blood. The rearrangement uses TRBV5-4 and TRBJ2-1, with D tentatively TRBD2 (6 bases). The sequence came from a man aged 18 to 29 with Graves' ophthalmopathy. CDR3 nucleotide sequence: TGCGCCAGCAGCCAAGATGCGGGACTCGGATACAATGAGCAGTTCTTC. The encoded protein is CASSQDAGLGYNEQFF. Looking up the rest from reference TRBV5-4 and TRBJ2-1 gives the full variable domain: ETGVTQSPTHLIKTRGQQVTLRCSSQSGHNTVSWYQQALGQGPQFIFQYYREEENGRGNFPPRFSGLQFPNYSSELNVNALELDDSALYLCASSQDAGLGYNEQFFGPGTRLTVL.